This T cell receptor beta chain was observed in a study of cytomegalovirus exposure and HLA in healthy donors. Study results and limitations: The classifier reportedly diagnosed cytomegalovirus status with high sensitivity and specificity.

With regard to this clone: Its antigen is undetermined.

Germline V gene lookup returns CDR1 MDHEN and CDR2 SYDVKM. The CDR3 loop spans 12 amino acids. V dropped 6 bases and J dropped 2 bases, with 8 bases sitting between them. Assay: immunoSEQ multiplex PCR; the TCRdb copy retains only in-frame clones and omits some. The table has about 79,000 clones, 93% seen once. The sample was PBMCs. This TCR was recovered from a woman in her 30s in good health and CMV-seronegative. The chain joins TRBV28 to TRBJ2-7; D is unresolved. The CDR3: CASSTFPYEQYF. The CDR3 nucleotides read TGTGCCAGCAGCACATTTCCCTACGAGCAGTACTTC.